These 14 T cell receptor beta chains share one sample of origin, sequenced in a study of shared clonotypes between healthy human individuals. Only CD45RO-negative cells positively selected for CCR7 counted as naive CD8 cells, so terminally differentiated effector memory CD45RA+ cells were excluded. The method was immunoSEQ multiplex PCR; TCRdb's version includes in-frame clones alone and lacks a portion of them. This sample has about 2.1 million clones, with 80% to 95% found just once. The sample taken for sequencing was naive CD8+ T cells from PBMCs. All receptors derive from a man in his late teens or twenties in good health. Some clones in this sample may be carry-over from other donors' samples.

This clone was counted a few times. This CDR3 is CASSIRTGENTEAFF. The CDR3 DNA is TGTGCCAGCAGCATAAGGACAGGGGAGAACACTGAAGCTTTCTTT. The chain uses TRBV7-9 and TRBJ1-1; 9 bases are a match to TRBD1. The CDR3 spans 15 residues. The junction had 5 bases not matched to a gene; V was cut back by 5 bases and J by 1 base. Germline-derived CDR1 and CDR2 are SEHNR and FQNEAQ (reference sequence).

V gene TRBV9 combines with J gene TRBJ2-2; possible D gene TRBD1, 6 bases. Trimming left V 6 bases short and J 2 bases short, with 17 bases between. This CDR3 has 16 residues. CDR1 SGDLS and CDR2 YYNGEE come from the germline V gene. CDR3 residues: CASTSRPGHNTGELFF. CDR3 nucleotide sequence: TGTGCCAGCACCAGCCGACCGGGACACAACACCGGGGAGCTGTTTTTT.

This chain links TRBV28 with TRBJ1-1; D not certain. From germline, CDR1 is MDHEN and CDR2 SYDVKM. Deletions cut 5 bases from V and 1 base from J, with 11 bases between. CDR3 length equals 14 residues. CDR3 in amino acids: CASSPQWENTEAFF. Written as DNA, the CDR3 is TGTGCCAGCAGTCCCCAGTGGGAGAACACTGAAGCTTTCTTT.

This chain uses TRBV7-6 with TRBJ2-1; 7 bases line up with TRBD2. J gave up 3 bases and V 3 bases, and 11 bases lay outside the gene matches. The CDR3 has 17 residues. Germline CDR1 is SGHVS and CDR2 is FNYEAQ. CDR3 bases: TGTGCCAGCAGCTTTTCGGTCGCGGGAGTAGTCTACAATGAGCAGTTCTTC. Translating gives CASSFSVAGVVYNEQFF.

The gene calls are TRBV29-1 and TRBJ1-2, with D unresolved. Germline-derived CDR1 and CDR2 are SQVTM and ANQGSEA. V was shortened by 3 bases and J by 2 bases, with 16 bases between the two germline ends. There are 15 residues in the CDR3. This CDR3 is CSVEFVSSYNYGYTF. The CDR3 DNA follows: TGCAGCGTTGAGTTCGTTTCATCCTACAACTATGGCTACACCTTC.

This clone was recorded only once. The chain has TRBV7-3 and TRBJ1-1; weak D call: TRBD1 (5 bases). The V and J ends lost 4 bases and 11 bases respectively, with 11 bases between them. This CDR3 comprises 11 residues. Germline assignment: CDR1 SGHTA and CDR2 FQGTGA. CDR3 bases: TGTGCCAGCAGCTCCGGGGGGACGGCTTTCTTT. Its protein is CASSSGGTAFF.

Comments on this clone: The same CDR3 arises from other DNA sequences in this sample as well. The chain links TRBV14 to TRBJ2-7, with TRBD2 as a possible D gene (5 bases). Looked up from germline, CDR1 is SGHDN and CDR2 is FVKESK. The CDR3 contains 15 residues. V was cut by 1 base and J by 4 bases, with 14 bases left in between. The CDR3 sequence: CASSQGRGRSYEQYF. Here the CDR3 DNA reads TGTGCCAGCAGCCAAGGTCGCGGGCGGAGTTACGAGCAGTACTTC.

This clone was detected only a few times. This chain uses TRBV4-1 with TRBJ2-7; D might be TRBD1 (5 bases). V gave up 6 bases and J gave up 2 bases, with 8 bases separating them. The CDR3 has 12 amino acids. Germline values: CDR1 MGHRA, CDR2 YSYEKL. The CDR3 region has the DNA TGCGCCAGCAGTGAGGACACCTACGAGCAGTACTTC. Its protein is CASSEDTYEQYF.

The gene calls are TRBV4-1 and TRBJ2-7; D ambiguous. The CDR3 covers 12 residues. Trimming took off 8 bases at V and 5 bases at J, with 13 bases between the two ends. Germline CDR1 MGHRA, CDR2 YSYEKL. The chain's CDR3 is CASGPPWDEQYF. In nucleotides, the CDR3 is TGCGCCAGCGGACCCCCCTGGGACGAGCAGTACTTC.

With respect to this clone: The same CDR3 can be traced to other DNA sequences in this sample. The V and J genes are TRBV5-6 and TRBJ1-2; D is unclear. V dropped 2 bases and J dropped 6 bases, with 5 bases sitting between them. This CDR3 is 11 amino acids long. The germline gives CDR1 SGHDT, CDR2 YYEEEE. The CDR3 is CASSLRDGYTF. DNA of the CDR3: TGTGCCAGCAGCTTAAGAGATGGCTACACCTTC.

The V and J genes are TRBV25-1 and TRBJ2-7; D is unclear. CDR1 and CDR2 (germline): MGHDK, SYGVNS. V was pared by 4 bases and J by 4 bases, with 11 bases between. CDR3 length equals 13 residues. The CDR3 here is CASSAEIGYEQYF. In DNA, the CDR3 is TGTGCCAGCAGTGCAGAGATTGGATACGAGCAGTACTTC.

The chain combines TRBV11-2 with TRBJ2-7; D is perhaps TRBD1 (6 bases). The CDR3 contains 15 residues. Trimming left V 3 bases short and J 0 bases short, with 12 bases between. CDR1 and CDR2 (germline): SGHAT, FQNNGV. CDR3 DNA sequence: TGTGCCAGCAGCTTCTCCGCAGGGGACTCCTACGAGCAGTACTTC. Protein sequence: CASSFSAGDSYEQYF.

The CDR3 region is CASSVGAANSYEQYF. Written as DNA, the CDR3 is TGTGCCAGCAGCGTAGGTGCGGCCAACTCCTACGAGCAGTACTTC. This sequence joins TRBV9 and TRBJ2-7; no reliable D call. The CDR3 loop spans 15 amino acids. The germline V gene encodes CDR1 SGDLS and CDR2 YYNGEE. Between the trimmed V and J ends, which lost 0 bases and 0 bases, there was a span of 10 bases.

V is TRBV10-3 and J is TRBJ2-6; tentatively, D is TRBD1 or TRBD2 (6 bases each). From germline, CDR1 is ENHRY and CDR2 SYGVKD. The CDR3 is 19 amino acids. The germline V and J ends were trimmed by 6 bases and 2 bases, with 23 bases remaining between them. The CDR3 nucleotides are TGTGCCATCAGGGAATATAACAGGGAGGTCGCGGCTGGGGCCAACGTCCTGACTTTC. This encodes CAIREYNREVAAGANVLTF.